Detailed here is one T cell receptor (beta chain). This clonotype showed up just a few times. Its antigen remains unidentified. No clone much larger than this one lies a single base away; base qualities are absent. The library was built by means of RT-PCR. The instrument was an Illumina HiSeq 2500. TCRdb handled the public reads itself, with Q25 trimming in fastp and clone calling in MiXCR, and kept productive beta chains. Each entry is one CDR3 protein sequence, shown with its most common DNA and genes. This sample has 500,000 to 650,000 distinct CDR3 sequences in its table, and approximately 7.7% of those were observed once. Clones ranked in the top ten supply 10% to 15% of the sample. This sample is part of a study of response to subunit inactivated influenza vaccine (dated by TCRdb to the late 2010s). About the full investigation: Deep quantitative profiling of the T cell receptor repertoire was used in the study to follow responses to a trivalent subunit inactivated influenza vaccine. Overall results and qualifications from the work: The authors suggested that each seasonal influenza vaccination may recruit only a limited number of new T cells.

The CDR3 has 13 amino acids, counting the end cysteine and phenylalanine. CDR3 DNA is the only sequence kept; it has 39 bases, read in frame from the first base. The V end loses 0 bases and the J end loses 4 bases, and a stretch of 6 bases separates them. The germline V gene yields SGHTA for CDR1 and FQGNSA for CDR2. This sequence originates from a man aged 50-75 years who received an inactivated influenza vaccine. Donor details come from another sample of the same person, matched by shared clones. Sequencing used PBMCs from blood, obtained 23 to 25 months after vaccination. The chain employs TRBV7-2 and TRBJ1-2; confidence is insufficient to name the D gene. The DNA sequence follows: TGTGCCAGCAGCTTAGCAGGAGTCTATGGCTACACCTTC. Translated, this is CASSLAGVYGYTF.